This T cell receptor beta chain was recovered during a study of blood T cell repertoires in COVID-19. On the study more broadly: COVID-19 samples from acute and convalescent phases originated in the United States, Italy and Spain. PBMCs, B-cell-depleted T cells, or T cells provided the cDNA or gDNA that made up the material.

In the source study's methods: The assay estimated nucleated cells by amplifying reference gene primers. The protocol was immunoSEQ multiplex PCR, while the TCRdb copy is restricted to in-frame clones and leaves out a portion. V, J and clone size derive from that table, while D and trimming were established from the DNA sequence. Among some 200,000 clones listed, about three quarters were seen once. Germline V gives CDR1 LGHNA, CDR2 YNFKEQ. J lost 7 bases, V lost 10 bases, and 11 bases had no gene match. The CDR3 runs 13 residues. The chain combines TRBV4-2 with TRBJ2-7, with 9 bases that match TRBD2. The receptor's source is a woman aged 70-85 years with acute or convalescent COVID-19. The sequenced material came from peripheral blood. CDR3 nucleotides: TGTGCCATTTCGCCGGGACTAGCTCGTGAGCAGTACTTC. Amino acids: CAISPGLAREQYF.